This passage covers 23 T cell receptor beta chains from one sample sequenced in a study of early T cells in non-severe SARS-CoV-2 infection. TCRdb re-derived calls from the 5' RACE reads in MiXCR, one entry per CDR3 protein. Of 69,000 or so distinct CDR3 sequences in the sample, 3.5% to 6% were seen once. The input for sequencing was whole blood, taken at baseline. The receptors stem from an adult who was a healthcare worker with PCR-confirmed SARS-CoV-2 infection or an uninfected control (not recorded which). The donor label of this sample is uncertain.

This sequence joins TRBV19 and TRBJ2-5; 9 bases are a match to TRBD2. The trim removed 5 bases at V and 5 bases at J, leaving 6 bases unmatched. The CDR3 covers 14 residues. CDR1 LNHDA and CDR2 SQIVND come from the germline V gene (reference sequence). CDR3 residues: CASSLGTSPETQYF. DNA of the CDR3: TGTGCCAGTAGTCTCGGGACTAGCCCGGAGACCCAGTACTTC.

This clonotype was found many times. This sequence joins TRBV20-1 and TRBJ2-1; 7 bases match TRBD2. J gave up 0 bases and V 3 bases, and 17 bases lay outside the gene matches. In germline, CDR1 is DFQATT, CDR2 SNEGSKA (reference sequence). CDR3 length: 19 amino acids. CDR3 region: CSASDLFASGLSSYNEQFF. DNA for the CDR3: TGCAGTGCTAGCGACTTGTTTGCTAGCGGCCTTAGCTCCTACAATGAGCAGTTCTTC.

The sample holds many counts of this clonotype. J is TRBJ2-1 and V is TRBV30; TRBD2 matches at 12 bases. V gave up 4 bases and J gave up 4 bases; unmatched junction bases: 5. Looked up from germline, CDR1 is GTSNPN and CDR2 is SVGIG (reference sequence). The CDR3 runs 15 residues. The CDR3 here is CAWTQTSGGYNEQFF. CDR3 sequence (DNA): TGTGCCTGGACTCAGACTAGCGGGGGATACAATGAGCAGTTCTTC.

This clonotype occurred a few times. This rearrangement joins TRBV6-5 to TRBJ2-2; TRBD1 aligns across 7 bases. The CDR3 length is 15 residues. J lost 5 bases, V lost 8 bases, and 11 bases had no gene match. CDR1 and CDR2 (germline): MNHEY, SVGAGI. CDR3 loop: CASCPRDRRTGELFF. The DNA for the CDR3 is TGTGCCAGCTGTCCTCGGGACAGAAGGACCGGGGAGCTGTTTTTT.

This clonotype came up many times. CDR3 region: CASSFRGSGVYEQYF. The CDR3 DNA is TGTGCCAGCAGCTTCCGGGGTAGCGGGGTCTACGAGCAGTACTTC. This rearrangement joins TRBV5-6 to TRBJ2-7; 8 positions match TRBD2. Trimming at V came to 2 bases and at J to 3 bases, leaving 7 bases not matched to a gene. This CDR3 spans 15 amino acids. Germline loops: CDR1 SGHDT, CDR2 YYEEEE.

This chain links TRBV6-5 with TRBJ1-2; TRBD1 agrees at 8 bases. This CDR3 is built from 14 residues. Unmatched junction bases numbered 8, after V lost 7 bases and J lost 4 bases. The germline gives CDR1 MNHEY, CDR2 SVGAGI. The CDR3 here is CASTGGQATYGYTF. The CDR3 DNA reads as TGTGCCAGCACCGGGGGACAGGCGACCTATGGCTACACCTTC.

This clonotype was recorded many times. The CDR3 sequence is CASSLLGSQPQHF. The DNA of the CDR3 is TGTGCCAGCAGTTTATTGGGAAGCCAGCCCCAGCATTTT. This chain links TRBV27 with TRBJ1-5, with D unclear. Trimming cost V 1 base and J 7 bases, with 8 bases left between them. The CDR3 covers 13 residues. Germline assignment: CDR1 MNHEY and CDR2 SMNVEV (reference sequence).

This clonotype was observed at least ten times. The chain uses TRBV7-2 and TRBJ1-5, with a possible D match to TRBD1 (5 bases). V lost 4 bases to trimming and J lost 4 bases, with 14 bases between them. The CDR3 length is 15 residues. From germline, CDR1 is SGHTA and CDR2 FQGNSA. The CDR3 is CASSWTGADNQPQHF. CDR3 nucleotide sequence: TGTGCCAGCAGCTGGACCGGGGCAGATAATCAGCCCCAGCATTTT.

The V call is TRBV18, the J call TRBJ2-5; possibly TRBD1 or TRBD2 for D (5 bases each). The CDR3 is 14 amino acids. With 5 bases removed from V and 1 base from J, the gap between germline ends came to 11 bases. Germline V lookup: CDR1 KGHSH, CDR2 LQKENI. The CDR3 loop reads CASSSGTGQETQYF. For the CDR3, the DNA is TGTGCCAGCTCATCCGGGACGGGCCAAGAGACCCAGTACTTC. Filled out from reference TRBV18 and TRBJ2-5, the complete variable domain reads NAGVMQNPRHLVRRRGQEARLRCSPMKGHSHVYWYRQLPEEGLKFMVYLQKENIIDESGMPKERFSAEFPKEGPSILRIQQVVRGDSAAYFCASSSGTGQETQYFGPGTRLLVL.

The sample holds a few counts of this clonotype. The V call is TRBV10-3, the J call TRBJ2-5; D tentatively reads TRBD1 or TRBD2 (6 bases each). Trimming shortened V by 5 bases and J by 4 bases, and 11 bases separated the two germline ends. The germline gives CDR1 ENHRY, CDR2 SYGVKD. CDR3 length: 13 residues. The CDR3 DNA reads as TGTGCCATCAGTAGGGGGGCACCAGAGACCCAGTACTTC. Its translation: CAISRGAPETQYF.

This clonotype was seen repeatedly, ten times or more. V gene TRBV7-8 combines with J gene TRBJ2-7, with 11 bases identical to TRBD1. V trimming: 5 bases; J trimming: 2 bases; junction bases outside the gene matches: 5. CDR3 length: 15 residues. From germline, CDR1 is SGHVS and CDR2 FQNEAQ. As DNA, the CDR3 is TGTGCCAGCAGCCAAAGGGACAGGGGGACCTACGAGCAGTACTTC. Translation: CASSQRDRGTYEQYF. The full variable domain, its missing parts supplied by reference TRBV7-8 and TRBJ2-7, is GAGVSQSPRYKVAKRGQDVALRCDPISGHVSLFWYQQALGQGPEFLTYFQNEAQLDKSGLPSDRFFAERPEGSVSTLKIQRTQQEDSAVYLCASSQRDRGTYEQYFGPGTRLTVT.

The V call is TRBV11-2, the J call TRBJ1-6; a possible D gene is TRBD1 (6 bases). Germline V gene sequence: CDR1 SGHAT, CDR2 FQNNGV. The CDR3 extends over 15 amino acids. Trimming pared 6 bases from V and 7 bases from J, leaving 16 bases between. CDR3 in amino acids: CASRPGAGANSPLHF. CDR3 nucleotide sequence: TGTGCCAGCAGGCCCGGTGCAGGGGCAAATTCACCCCTCCACTTT.

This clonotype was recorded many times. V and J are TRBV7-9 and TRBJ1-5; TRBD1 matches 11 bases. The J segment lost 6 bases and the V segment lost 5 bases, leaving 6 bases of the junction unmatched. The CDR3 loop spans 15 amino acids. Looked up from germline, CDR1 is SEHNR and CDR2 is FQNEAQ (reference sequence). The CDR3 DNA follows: TGTGCCAGCAGCCGGACAGGGGGCGACGGTCAGCCCCAGCATTTT. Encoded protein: CASSRTGGDGQPQHF.

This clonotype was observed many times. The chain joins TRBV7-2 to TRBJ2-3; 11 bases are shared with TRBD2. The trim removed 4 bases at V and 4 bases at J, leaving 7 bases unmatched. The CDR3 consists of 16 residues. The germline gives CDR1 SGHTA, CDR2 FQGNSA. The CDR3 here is CASSSQLAGASDTQYF. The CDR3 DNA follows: TGTGCCAGCAGCTCGCAACTAGCGGGGGCGTCAGATACGCAGTATTTT. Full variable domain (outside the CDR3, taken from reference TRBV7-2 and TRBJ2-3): GAGVSQSPSNKVTEKGKDVELRCDPISGHTALYWYRQSLGQGLEFLIYFQGNSAPDKSGLPSDRFSAERTGGSVSTLTIQRTQQEDSAVYLCASSSQLAGASDTQYFGPGTRLTVL.

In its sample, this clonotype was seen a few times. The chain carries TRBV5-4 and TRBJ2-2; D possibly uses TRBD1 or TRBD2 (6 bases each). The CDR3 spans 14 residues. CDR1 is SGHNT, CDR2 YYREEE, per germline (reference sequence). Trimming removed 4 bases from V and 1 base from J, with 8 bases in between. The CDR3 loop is CASSGGQNTGELFF. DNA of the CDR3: TGTGCCAGCAGCGGGGGGCAGAACACCGGGGAGCTGTTTTTT.

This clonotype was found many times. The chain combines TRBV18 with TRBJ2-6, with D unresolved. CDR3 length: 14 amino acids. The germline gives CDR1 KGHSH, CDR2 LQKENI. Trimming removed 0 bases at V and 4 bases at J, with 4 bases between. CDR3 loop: CASSPPRGANVLTF. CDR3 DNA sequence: TGTGCCAGCTCACCACCGCGGGGGGCCAACGTCCTGACTTTC.

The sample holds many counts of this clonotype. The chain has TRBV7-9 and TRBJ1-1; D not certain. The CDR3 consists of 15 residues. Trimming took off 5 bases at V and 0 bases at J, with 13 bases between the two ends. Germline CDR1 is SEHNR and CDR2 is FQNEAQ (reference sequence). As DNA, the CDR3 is TGTGCCAGCAGCCGGCCGCTCTATTTGAACACTGAAGCTTTCTTT. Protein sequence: CASSRPLYLNTEAFF.

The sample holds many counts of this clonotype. The CDR3 DNA reads TGCGCCAGCAGCTTGGCCTCAGGGACAACTGGCTACACCTTC. Protein product: CASSLASGTTGYTF. The V call is TRBV5-1, the J call TRBJ1-2; D is perhaps TRBD1 (6 bases). Germline CDR1 and CDR2: SGHRS and YFSETQ. CDR3 length: 14 amino acids. The V end was cut by 0 bases, the J end by 7 bases, with 13 bases between.

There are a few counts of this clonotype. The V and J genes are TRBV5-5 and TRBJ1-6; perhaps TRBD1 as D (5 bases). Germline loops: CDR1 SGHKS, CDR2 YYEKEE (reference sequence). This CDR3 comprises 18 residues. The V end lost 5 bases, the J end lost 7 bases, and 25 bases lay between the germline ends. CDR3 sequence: CASRGERRVSMRNSPLHF. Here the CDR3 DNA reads TGTGCCAGCAGAGGGGAAAGACGGGTATCGATGAGGAATTCACCCCTCCACTTT.

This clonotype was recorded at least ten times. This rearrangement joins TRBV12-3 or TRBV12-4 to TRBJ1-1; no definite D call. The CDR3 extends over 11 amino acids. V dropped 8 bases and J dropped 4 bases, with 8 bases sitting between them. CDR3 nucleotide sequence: TGTGCCAGCTCCCGCAGCACTGAAGCTTTCTTT. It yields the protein CASSRSTEAFF.

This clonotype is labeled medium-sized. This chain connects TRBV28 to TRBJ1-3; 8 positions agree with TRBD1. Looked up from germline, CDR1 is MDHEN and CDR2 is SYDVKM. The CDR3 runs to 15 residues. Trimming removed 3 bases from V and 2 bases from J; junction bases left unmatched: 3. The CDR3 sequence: CASSLHRGAGNTIYF. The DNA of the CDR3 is TGTGCCAGCAGTTTGCACAGGGGGGCTGGAAACACCATATATTTT.

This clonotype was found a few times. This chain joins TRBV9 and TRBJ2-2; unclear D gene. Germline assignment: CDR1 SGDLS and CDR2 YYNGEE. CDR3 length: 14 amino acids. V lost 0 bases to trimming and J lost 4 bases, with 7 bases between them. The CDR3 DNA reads TGTGCCAGCAGCGTAGTCAAAGGCACCGGGGAGCTGTTTTTT. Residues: CASSVVKGTGELFF.

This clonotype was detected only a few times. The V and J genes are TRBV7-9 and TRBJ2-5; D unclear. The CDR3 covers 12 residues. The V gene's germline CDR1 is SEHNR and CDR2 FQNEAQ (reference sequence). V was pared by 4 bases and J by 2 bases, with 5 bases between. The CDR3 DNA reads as TGTGCCAGCAGCTCGAAACAAGAGACCCAGTACTTC. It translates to CASSSKQETQYF.